The following is a T cell receptor (beta chain) sequence with its context. This clone was counted only a few times. Its antigen is currently not known. No qualities accompany the bases; no much larger clone lies one base away. Using the deep immunoSEQ assay, multiplex PCR amplified TCR CDR3 regions from genomic DNA. Extracted genomic DNA from each cell subset was spread evenly across all wells of several immunoSEQ 96-well plates, with each plate serving as a replicate. For sorted subsets, each replicate PCR was loaded with roughly 200 ng genomic DNA, equivalent to 30,000 to 35,000 T cell genomes. The purified libraries were quantified using a Qubit 3.0 fluorometer, sized with a Bioanalyzer 2100, and then quantified again using the KAPA Library Quantification kit. Every immunoSEQ 96-well plate was sequenced on a separate single-read 150-cycle Illumina NextSeq 550 flow cell. From the authors' description of their analysis: Because the immunoSEQ output included only junctional sequences and no quality scores, the filtering could not be the same as the filtering used for full-length reads. To assign V/J genes and CDR3, sequences were annotated using PyIR, a Python wrapper for IgBLAST v1.9, with IMGT germline references. Reads were removed for weak V/J assignments (E-value above 1e-6), missing CDR3, stop codons, out-of-frame junctions, or ambiguous translated residues. V3J clonotypes were defined as sequences sharing the same inferred V gene, J gene, and CDR3 amino acid sequence. The percentage overlap between two repertoires was calculated by dividing the number of shared unique clonotypes by the size of the smaller repertoire. Repertoire richness was assessed with RTK rarefaction, the Chao1 estimator, and Recon v2.1 estimates of unobserved clonotypes. OLGA was used to compute generation probabilities for all TCRbeta clonotypes that the gDNA method yielded from a handful of donors. TCRdb mirrors the immuneACCESS table, restricted to in-frame sequences. Some clones are absent from its copies; in checked studies, under half trace to an unresolved V gene, and the reason for the others is unknown. The DNA gave D and trimming, while V, J and clone size come from that table. The sample profile shows around 700,000 clones; 74% of them were found once. The ten largest account for 1.5% to 2% of the sample.

These data are taken from a study of shared clonotypes between healthy human individuals (dated by TCRdb to 2020 to 2022). Notes on the research overall: The cohort included three men and a couple of women between 18 and 49 years of age. Libraries were prepared and TCR repertoires were sequenced by different laboratories using diverse techniques, in order to increase sequencing depth and limit assay-specific biases. Leukapheresis yielded between about 0.85 and 9.5 billion PBMCs per donor. The study deeply sequenced blood TCR repertoires of five healthy adults to estimate repertoire size and the extent of clonotype sharing between individuals. For each donor, CD4 naive and CD4 memory were each given three plates, CD8 naive was given two plates, and CD8 memory was given one plate. The full study reports these points: Sampling was limited to blood, and TCR repertoires in tissue likely differ from TCR repertoires in blood. Around 5% of naive CD4, around 3.6% of naive CD8, around 2.3% of memory CD4, and over 0.35% of memory CD8 clonotypes were shared across several donors. The genetic and exposure-history diversity represented was limited by the small number of donors. Estimated clonotype richness was generally larger for naive than for memory subsets. Compared with non-shared clonotypes, clonotypes shared by all four sorted-subset donors had higher generation probabilities. Pairwise subsampling led to the expectation that sequencing depth would affect the degree of clonotype sharing among donors. Incomplete sequencing was indicated by rarefaction of sorted-subset datasets, despite the large sequencing depth.

CDR1 MNHEY and CDR2 SVGAGI are derived from the germline V gene. Reading from cysteine to phenylalanine, the CDR3 counts 16 amino acids. Only the CDR3 part of the read is kept: 48 bases, read in frame from the first base. The V end loses 2 bases and the J end loses 0 bases, and a stretch of 11 bases separates them. The donors were healthy, HIV-negative adults with no recently reported acute infections or vaccinations. Only Caucasian adults living in Nashville, Tennessee, USA were represented among the donors. Magnetic negative selection was used to enrich CD4+ T cells, after which naive cells were positively selected on CD45RA and the negative fraction became the memory subset. Blood was collected by leukapheresis, and PBMCs were isolated by Ficoll-Histopaque density gradient centrifugation and then cryopreserved in liquid nitrogen vapor phase. Analytical flow cytometry was used to check the purity and quantity of every magnetically sorted T cell population. Genomic DNA was isolated from every sorted fraction and measured by UV absorbance on a Nanodrop 2000c.

This receptor was taken from a woman aged 25 to 39 in good health. The sample comprised memory CD4+ T cells sorted from blood. This specimen's cell subset or site label, per the study, means: CD45RA-negative fraction. The receptor chain draws on TRBV6-5 and TRBJ1-3, with TRBD1 tentatively as D gene (5 bases match). CDR3 sequence: CASSYDGGSSGNTIYF. In nucleotides, the sequence is TGTGCCAGCAGTTACGACGGGGGAAGCTCTGGAAACACCATATATTTT.